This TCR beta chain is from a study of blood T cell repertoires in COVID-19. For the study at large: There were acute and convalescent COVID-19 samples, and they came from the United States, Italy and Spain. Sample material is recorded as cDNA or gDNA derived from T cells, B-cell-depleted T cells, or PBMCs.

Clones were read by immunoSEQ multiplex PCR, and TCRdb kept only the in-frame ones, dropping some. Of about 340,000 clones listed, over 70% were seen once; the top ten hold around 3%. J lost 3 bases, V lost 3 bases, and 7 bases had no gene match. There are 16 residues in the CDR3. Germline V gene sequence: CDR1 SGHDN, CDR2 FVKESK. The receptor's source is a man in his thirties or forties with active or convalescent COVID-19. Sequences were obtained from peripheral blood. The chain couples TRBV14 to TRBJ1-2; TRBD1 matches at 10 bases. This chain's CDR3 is CASSQDTGQGYYGYTF. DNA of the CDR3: TGTGCCAGCAGCCAGGATACGGGACAGGGGTACTATGGCTACACCTTC.